This TCR beta chain derives from a study of blood T cell repertoires in COVID-19. Study-level background: Acute and convalescent COVID-19 samples came from the United States, Italy and Spain.

V lost 1 base and J lost 4; bases outside the gene matches: 7. The CDR3 is made up of 15 amino acids. Per germline, CDR1 SGHVS and CDR2 FNYEAQ. Produced via immunoSEQ multiplex PCR; TCRdb's table is partial and in-frame only. The sample records roughly 90,000 clones, about 90% being singletons. The specimen sequenced was peripheral blood. The rearrangement links TRBV7-6 to TRBJ2-7; TRBD2 matches 7 bases. The receptor was isolated from a human donor with active COVID-19. The donor label of this sample is uncertain. In DNA form, the CDR3 reads TGTGCCAGCAGCTTAGGGGGGGGAAGCGGTTACGAGCAGTACTTC. Residues: CASSLGGGSGYEQYF.